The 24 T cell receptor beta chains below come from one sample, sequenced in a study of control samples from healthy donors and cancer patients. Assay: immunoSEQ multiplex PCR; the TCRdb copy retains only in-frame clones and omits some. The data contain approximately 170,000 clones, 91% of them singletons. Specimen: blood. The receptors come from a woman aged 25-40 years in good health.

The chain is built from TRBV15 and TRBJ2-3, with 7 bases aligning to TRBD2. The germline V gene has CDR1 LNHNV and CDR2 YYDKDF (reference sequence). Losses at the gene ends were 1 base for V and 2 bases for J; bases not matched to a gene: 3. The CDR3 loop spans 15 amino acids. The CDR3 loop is CATSRGLADTDTQYF. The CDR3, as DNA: TGTGCCACCAGCAGAGGGCTAGCGGACACAGATACGCAGTATTTT.

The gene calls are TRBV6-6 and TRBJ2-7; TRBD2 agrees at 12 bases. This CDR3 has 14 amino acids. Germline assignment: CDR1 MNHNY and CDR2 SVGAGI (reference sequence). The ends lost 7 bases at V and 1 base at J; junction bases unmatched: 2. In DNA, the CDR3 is TGTGCCAGCACCGGGACTAGCGGGTCCTACGAGCAGTACTTC. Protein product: CASTGTSGSYEQYF.

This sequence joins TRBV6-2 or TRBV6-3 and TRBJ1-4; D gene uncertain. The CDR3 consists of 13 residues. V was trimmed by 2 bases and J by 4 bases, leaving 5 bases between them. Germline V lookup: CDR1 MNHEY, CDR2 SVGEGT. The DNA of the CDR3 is TGTGCCAGCAGTTACGTCGTTAATGAAAAACTGTTTTTT. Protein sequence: CASSYVVNEKLFF.

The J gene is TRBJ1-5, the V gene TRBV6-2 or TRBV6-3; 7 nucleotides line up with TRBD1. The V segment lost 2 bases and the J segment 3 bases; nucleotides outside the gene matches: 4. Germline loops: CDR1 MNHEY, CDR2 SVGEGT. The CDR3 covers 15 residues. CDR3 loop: CASSYLTGSNQPQHF. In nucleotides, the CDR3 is TGTGCCAGCAGTTACCTGACAGGGTCCAATCAGCCCCAGCATTTT.

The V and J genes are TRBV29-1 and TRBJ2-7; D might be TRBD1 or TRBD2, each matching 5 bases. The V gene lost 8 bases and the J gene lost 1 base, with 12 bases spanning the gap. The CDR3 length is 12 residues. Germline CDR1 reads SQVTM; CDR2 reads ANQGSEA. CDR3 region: CSPGTASYEQYF. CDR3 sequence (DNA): TGCAGCCCAGGGACCGCTTCCTACGAGCAGTACTTC.

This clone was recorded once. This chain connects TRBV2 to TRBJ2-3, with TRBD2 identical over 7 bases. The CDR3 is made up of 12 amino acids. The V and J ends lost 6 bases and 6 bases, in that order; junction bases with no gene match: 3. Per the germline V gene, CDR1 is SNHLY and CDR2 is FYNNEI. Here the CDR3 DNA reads TGTGCCAGCAGCGTTAGCGGGGATACGCAGTATTTT. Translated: CASSVSGDTQYF.

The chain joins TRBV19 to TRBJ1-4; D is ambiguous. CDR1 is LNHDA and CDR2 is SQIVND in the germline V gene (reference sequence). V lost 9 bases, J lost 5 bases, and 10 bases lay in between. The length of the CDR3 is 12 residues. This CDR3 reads CASRTGNEKLFF. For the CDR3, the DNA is TGTGCCAGCAGGACTGGGAATGAAAAACTGTTTTTT. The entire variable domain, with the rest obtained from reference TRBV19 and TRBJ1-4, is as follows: DGGITQSPKYLFRKEGQNVTLSCEQNLNHDAMYWYRQDPGQGLRLIYYSQIVNDFQKGDIAEGYSVSREKKESFPLTVTSAQKNPTAFYLCASRTGNEKLFFGSGTQLSVL.

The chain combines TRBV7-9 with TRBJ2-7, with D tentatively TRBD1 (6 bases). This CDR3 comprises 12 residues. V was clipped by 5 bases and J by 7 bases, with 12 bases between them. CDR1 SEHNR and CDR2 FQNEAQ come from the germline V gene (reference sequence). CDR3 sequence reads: CASSTTGSEQYF. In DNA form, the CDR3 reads TGTGCCAGCAGCACCACAGGGAGTGAGCAGTACTTC. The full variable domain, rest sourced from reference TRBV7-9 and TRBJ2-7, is DTGVSQNPRHKITKRGQNVTFRCDPISEHNRLYWYRQTLGQGPEFLTYFQNEAQLEKSRLLSDRFSAERPKGSFSTLEIQRTEQGDSAMYLCASSTTGSEQYFGPGTRLTVT.

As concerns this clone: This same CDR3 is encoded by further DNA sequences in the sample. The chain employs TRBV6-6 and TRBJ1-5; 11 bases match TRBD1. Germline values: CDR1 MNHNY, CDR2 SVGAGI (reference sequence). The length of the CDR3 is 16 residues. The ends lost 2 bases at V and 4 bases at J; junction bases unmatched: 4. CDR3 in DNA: TGTGCCAGCAGTTACCCCGGGACAGGGGGGAATCAGCCCCAGCATTTT. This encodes CASSYPGTGGNQPQHF.

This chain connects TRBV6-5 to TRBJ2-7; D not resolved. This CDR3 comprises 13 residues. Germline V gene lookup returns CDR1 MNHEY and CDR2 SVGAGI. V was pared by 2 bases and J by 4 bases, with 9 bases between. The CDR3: CASSYLDGYEQYF. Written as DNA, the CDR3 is TGTGCCAGCAGTTACCTGGACGGATACGAGCAGTACTTC.

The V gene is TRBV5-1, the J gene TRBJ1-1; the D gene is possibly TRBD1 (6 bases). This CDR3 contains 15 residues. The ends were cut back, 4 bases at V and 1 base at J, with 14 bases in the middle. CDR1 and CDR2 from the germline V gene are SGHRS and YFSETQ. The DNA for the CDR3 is TGCGCCAGCAGCCACCACTTACAGGGGAACACTGAAGCTTTCTTT. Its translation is CASSHHLQGNTEAFF.

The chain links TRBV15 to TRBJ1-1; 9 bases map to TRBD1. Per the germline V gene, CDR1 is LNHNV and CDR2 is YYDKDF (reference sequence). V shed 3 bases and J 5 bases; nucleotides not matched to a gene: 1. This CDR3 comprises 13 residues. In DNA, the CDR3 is TGTGCCACCAGCAGGGACAGGGGTACTGAAGCTTTCTTT. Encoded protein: CATSRDRGTEAFF.

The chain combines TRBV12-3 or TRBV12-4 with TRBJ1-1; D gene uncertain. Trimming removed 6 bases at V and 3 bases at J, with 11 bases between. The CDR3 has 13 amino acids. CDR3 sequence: CASSIKAYTEAFF. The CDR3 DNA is TGTGCCAGCAGCATCAAAGCGTACACTGAAGCTTTCTTT.

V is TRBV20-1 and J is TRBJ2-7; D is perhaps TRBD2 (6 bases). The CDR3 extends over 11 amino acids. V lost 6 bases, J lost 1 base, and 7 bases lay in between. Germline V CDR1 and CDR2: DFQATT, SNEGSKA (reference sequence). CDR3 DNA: TGCAGTGCAGGGACTTCCTACGAGCAGTACTTC. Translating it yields CSAGTSYEQYF.

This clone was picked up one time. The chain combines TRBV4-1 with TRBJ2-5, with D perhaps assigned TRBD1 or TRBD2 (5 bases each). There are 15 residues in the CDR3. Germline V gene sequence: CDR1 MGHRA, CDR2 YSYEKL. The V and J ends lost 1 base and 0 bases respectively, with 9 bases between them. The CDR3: CASSQAGRNQETQYF. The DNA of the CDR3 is TGCGCCAGCAGCCAAGCGGGGCGTAACCAAGAGACCCAGTACTTC.

Here the CDR3 reads CASSYKRVPEQYF. The CDR3 DNA reads TGTGCCAGCAGTTATAAAAGGGTCCCCGAGCAGTACTTC. The chain links TRBV6-2 or TRBV6-3 to TRBJ2-7; D remains unclear. This CDR3 is built from 13 residues. V was cut by 3 bases and J by 6 bases, with 12 bases left in between. Germline V CDR1 and CDR2: MNHEY, SVGEGT.

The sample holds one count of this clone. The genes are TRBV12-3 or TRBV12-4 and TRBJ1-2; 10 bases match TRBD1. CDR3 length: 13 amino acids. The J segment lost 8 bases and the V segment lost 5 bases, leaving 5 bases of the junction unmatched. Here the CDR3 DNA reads TGTGCCAGCAGTCGGGACAGGGGTTACGGCTACACCTTC. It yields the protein CASSRDRGYGYTF.

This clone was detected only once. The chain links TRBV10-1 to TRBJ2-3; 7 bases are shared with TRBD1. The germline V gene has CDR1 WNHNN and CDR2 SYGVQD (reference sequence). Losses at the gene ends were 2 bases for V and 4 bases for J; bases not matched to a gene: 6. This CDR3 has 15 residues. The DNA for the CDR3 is TGCGCCAGCAGTGAGACAGGGGTGGAACCAGATACGCAGTATTTT. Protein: CASSETGVEPDTQYF.

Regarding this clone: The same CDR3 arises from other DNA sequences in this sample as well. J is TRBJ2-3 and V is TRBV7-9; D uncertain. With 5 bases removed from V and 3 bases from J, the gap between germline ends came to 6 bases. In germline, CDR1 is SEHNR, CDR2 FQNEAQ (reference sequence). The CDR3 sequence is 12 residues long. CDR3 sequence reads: CASSPSTDTQYF. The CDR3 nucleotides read TGTGCCAGCAGCCCCTCTACAGATACGCAGTATTTT.

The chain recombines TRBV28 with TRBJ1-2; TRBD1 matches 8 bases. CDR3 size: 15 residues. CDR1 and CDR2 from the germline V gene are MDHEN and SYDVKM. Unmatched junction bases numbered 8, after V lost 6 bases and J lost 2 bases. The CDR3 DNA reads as TGTGCCAGCAGCTCATGGACAGGGTGGAACTATGGCTACACCTTC. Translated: CASSSWTGWNYGYTF.

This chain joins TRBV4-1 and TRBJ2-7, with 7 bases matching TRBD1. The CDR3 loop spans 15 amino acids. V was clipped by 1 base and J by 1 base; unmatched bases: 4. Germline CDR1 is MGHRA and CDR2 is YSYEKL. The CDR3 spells CASSQAEGQSYEQYF. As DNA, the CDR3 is TGCGCCAGCAGCCAAGCAGAGGGACAGTCCTACGAGCAGTACTTC.

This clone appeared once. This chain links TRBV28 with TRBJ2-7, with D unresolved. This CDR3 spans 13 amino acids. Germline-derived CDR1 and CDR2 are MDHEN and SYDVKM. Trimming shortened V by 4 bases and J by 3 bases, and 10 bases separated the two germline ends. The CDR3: CASSSDGNYEQYF. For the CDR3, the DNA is TGTGCCAGCAGTTCCGACGGAAACTACGAGCAGTACTTC.

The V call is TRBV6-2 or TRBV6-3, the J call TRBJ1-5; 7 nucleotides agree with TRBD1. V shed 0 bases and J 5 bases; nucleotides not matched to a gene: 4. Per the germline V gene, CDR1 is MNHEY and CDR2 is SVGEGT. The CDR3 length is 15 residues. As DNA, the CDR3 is TGTGCCAGCAGTTACTCAGGCAGGGGGTATCAGCCCCAGCATTTT. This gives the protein CASSYSGRGYQPQHF.

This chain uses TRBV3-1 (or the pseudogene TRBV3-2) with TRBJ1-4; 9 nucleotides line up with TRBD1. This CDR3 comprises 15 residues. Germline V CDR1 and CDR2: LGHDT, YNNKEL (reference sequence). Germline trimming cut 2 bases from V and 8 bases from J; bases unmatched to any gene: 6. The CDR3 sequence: CASSQKDRGNEKLFF. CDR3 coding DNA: TGTGCCAGCAGCCAAAAAGACAGGGGGAACGAAAAACTGTTTTTT.